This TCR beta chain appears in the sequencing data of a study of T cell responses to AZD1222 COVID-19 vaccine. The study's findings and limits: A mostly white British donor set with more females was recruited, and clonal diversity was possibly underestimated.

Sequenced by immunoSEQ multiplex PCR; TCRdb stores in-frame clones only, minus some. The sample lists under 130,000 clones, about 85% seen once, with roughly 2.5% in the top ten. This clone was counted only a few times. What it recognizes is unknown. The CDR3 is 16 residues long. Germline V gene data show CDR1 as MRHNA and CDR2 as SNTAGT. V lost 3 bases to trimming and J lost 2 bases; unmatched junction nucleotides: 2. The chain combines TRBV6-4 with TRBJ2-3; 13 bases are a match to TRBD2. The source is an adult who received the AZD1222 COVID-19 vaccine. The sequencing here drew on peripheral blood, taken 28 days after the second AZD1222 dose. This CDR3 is CASSDGTSGATDTQYF. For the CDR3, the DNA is TGTGCCAGCAGTGATGGGACTAGCGGGGCCACAGATACGCAGTATTTT.